The 8 T cell receptor beta chains listed next were all sequenced from one sample in a study. A single record per CDR3 protein comes from TCRdb applying MiXCR to the RT-PCR reads. Of hundreds of thousands of distinct CDR3 sequences listed, 12% to 15% were seen once; the top ten hold 3.6%. What was sequenced was memory CD4+ T cells from blood. These TCRs come from a female donor in good health, serving as a healthy control.

The chain couples TRBV29-1 to TRBJ2-3, with 10 bases lining up with TRBD2. V lost 8 bases and J lost 6; bases outside the gene matches: 14. The CDR3 length is 15 residues. CDR1 and CDR2 (germline): SQVTM, ANQGSEA. Here the CDR3 DNA reads TGCAGCTCTCCTGGGACTAGCGCATCCATTGATACGCAGTATTTT. It specifies CSSPGTSASIDTQYF.

In this sample, this clonotype turned up many times. The chain joins TRBV7-2 to TRBJ2-1; weak D call: TRBD2 (5 bases). V was shortened by 6 bases and J by 7 bases, with 16 bases between the two germline ends. CDR3 size: 14 residues. From germline, CDR1 is SGHTA and CDR2 FQGNSA. The CDR3, as DNA: TGTGCCAGCAGACCTCCTAGCAAGTCAAATGAGCAGTTCTTC. It yields the protein CASRPPSKSNEQFF.

The rearrangement uses TRBV11-1 and TRBJ2-7; D may be TRBD1 (6 bases). Looked up from germline, CDR1 is SGHAT and CDR2 is FQDESV (reference sequence). The CDR3 totals 15 residues. V was trimmed by 5 bases and J by 4 bases, leaving 18 bases between them. CDR3 region: CASSHQTGYRYEQYF. CDR3 DNA sequence: TGTGCCAGCAGCCACCAGACAGGCTACCGGTACGAGCAGTACTTC.

This clonotype was picked up a small number of times. The chain combines TRBV30 with TRBJ2-1, with D possibly TRBD2 on 5 matching bases. Germline V lookup: CDR1 GTSNPN, CDR2 SVGIG (reference sequence). The CDR3 has 13 residues. V lost 2 bases and J 6 bases, leaving 11 bases between the germline ends. In DNA, the CDR3 is TGTGCCTGGAGTAGAGGGAGCCTCAATGAGCAGTTCTTC. It yields the protein CAWSRGSLNEQFF.

The sample holds many counts of this clonotype. The chain links TRBV12-3 or TRBV12-4 to TRBJ2-1; 8 bases agree with TRBD1. This CDR3 region has 17 residues. The junction had 13 bases not matched to a gene; V was cut back by 5 bases and J by 4 bases. In DNA form, the CDR3 reads TGTGCCAGCAGTCCCCCCCTGGGGACAGGCGTTTACAATGAGCAGTTCTTC. It is translated as CASSPPLGTGVYNEQFF.

The genes are TRBV27 and TRBJ1-3; D gene unclear. The V and J ends lost 1 base and 2 bases respectively, with 12 bases between them. CDR3 length: 16 residues. Germline V gene data show CDR1 as MNHEY and CDR2 as SMNVEV (reference sequence). The CDR3 sequence: CASSLLLPRPGNTIYF. CDR3 coding DNA: TGTGCCAGCAGTTTATTGCTGCCGAGACCTGGAAACACCATATATTTT.

The chain recombines TRBV28 with TRBJ2-1; 10 bases are a match to TRBD2. This CDR3 is 15 amino acids long. Germline CDR1 and CDR2: MDHEN and SYDVKM. With V trimmed by 3 bases and J by 4 bases, 3 bases remained unmatched. DNA for the CDR3: TGTGCCAGCAGTTTTTTACTAGCGGGGTACAATGAGCAGTTCTTC. Protein sequence: CASSFLLAGYNEQFF.

This clonotype showed up just a few times. The V call is TRBV11-2, the J call TRBJ2-7; D call uncertain. Trimming took 4 bases from V and 3 from J, leaving 4 bases between them. This CDR3 is built from 11 residues. Germline V gene sequence: CDR1 SGHAT, CDR2 FQNNGV. The CDR3 sequence is CASSWDYEQYF. The CDR3 nucleotides are TGTGCCAGCAGCTGGGACTACGAGCAGTACTTC.